This T cell receptor beta chain was identified in a study of beta chain features in type 1 diabetes. Across the study: Patient and healthy donor groups were alike in age, gender and cell yields. General study results and limits: With patients and controls alike, PCR might favor shorter templates to an equal degree. The cDNA sequencing approach could over-represent high-TCR-expressing cells. Type 1 diabetes patients had TCRB CDR3s that were shorter (moderately but significantly so) in all four CD4+ subsets.

Comments on this clone: Its matching antigen is unknown.

The investigators reverse transcribed all of the isolated RNA, so they sequenced expressed TCRB transcripts. Sequencing of naive, central memory and regulatory T cell samples gave an average of around 4 million reads. Repertoires were generated with immunoSEQ multiplex PCR, while TCRdb's copy carries only in-frame clones and drops some. The table includes 300,000 to 450,000 clones, over 10% detected once. The CDR3 length is 17 residues. V lost 4 bases to trimming and J lost 0 bases; unmatched junction nucleotides: 7. Per germline, CDR1 SGHTA and CDR2 FQGNSA. This receptor was taken from a woman under 30 with type 1 diabetes. This rearrangement joins TRBV7-2 to TRBJ2-7, with 12 nucleotides matching TRBD2. Specimen: naive CD4+ T cells from blood. The CDR3 DNA is TGTGCCAGCAGCTCCCGGACTAGCGGGGTTAGCTCCTACGAGCAGTACTTC. Its translation is CASSSRTSGVSSYEQYF.